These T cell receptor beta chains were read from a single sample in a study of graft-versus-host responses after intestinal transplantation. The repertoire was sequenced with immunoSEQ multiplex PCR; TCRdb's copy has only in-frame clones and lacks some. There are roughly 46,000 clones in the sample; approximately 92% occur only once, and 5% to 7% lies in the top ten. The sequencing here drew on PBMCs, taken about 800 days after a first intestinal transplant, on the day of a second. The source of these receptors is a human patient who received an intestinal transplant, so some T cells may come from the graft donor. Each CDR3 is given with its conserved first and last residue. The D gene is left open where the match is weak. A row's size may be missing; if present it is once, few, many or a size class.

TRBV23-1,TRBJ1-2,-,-,CASSQSIVGYGYTF,TGCGCCAGCAGTCAATCGATAGTGGGGTATGGCTACACCTTC
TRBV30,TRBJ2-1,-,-,CAWKGLPNEQFF,TGTGCCTGGAAGGGACTGCCCAATGAGCAGTTCTTC
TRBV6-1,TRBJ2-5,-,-,CASSDRGQQETQYF,TGTGCCAGCAGCGATCGCGGACAGCAAGAGACCCAGTACTTC
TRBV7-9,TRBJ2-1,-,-,CASSLGESSYNEQFF,TGTGCCAGCAGCTTAGGGGAGTCCTCCTACAATGAGCAGTTCTTC
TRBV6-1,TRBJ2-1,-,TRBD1,CASSEAKAGGVNEQFF,TGTGCCAGCAGTGAAGCGAAGGCAGGGGGCGTCAATGAGCAGTTCTTC
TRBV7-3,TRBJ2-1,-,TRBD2,CASSFGLAGGSEQFF,TGTGCCAGCAGCTTCGGACTAGCGGGGGGCAGTGAGCAGTTCTTC
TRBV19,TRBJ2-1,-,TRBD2,CASLGLAGGPNEQFF,TGTGCCAGTCTCGGGCTAGCGGGAGGTCCCAATGAGCAGTTCTTC
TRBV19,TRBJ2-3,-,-,CASESSTGTQYF,TGTGCCAGTGAATCTAGCACAGGTACGCAGTATTTT
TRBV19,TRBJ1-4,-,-,CATRRAANEKLFF,TGTGCCACCCGCAGGGCCGCTAATGAAAAACTGTTTTTT
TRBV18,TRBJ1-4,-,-,CASSPGGRANEKLFF,TGTGCCAGCTCACCGGGGGGCAGAGCAAACGAAAAACTGTTTTTT
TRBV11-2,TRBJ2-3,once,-,CASKPLGVRDTQYF,TGTGCCAGCAAGCCCCTGGGGGTGAGAGATACGCAGTATTTT
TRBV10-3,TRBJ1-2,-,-,CAIKDGGRSNYGYTF,TGTGCCATCAAGGACGGGGGGCGATCTAACTATGGCTACACCTTC
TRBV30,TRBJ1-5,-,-,CAWSGAGQPQHF,TGTGCCTGGTCCGGAGCGGGTCAGCCCCAGCATTTT
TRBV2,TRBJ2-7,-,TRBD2,CARGLAGTYEQYF,TGTGCCCGAGGCCTAGCGGGGACCTACGAGCAGTACTTC
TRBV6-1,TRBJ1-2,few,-,CASSEASAGNYGYTF,TGTGCCAGCAGTGAAGCATCGGCGGGGAACTATGGCTACACCTTC
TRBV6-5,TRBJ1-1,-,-,CASSPPRGSTEAFF,TGTGCCAGCAGTCCCCCGAGGGGAAGCACTGAAGCTTTCTTT
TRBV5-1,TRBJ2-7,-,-,CASSGASALGEQYF,TGCGCCAGCAGCGGAGCTAGCGCCCTGGGGGAGCAGTACTTC
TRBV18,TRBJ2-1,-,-,CASSLRHGNEQFF,TGTGCCAGCTCACTTCGACATGGGAATGAGCAGTTCTTC
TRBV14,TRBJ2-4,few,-,CASSQAHRGAKNIQYF,TGTGCCAGCAGCCAAGCTCATAGGGGGGCCAAAAACATTCAGTACTTC
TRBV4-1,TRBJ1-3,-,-,CASSPLWGQDSGNTIYF,TGCGCCAGCAGCCCCCTCTGGGGGCAGGACTCTGGAAACACCATATATTTT